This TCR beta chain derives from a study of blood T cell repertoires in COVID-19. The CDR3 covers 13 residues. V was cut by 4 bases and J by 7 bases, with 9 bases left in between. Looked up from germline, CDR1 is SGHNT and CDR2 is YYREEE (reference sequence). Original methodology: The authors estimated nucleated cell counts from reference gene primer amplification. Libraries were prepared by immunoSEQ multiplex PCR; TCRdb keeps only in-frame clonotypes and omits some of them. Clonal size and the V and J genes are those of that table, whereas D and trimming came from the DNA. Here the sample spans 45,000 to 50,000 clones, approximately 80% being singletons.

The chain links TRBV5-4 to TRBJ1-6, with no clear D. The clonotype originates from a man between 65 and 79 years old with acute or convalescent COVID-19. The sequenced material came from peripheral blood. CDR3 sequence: CASSTVRNSPLHF. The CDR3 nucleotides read TGTGCCAGCAGCACGGTGCGGAATTCACCCCTCCACTTT.